The entry below describes one TCR beta chain. This sample stems from a study of blood T cell repertoires in COVID-19. Study in general: Sites across the United States, Italy and Spain contributed samples from acute and convalescent COVID-19. PBMCs, B-cell-depleted T cells, or T cells were the source of the cDNA or gDNA that made up the material.

Original handling: Cell counts per sample came from amplifying reference gene primers. The data were produced by immunoSEQ multiplex PCR, yet TCRdb's version contains in-frame clones alone and is incomplete. D and trimming were read from the DNA, whereas the V and J calls and clone size are those reported in that table. In the table there are around 19,000 clones, about four fifths of which are singletons. The CDR3 is 14 residues long. J gave up 5 bases and V 1 base, and 3 bases lay outside the gene matches. The germline CDR1 and CDR2 sequences are SGHVS and FQNEAQ. The chain links TRBV7-8 to TRBJ2-7; 9 nucleotides agree with TRBD1. The sequencing input was peripheral blood. The receptor comes from a man between 40 and 49 years old with active or convalescent COVID-19. The CDR3 sequence: CASSLVGQGHEQYF. The DNA of the CDR3 is TGTGCCAGCAGCTTAGTGGGACAGGGTCACGAGCAGTACTTC.